The present entry profiles one T cell receptor (beta chain) with its context. What it recognizes is unknown. The data belong to a study of cytomegalovirus exposure and HLA in healthy donors. Study results and caveats: Available immune exposure information covered CMV serostatus only.

A multiplex PCR was run with 60 Vbeta primers and 13 Jbeta primers. This table comes from immunoSEQ multiplex PCR, and its TCRdb copy is limited to in-frame clones, with some not included. Among 150,000 to 200,000 clones listed, under 75% were seen once. This TCR was recovered from a man aged 35 to 55 in good health and CMV-seropositive. What was sequenced was PBMCs.

The CDR3 loop is CASSLTAGISYNEQFF. In DNA form, the CDR3 reads TGTGCCAGCAGCTTAACGGCGGGGATCTCCTACAATGAGCAGTTCTTC. This chain joins TRBV7-3 and TRBJ2-1, with a tentative D call TRBD2 (6 bases). Germline V lookup: CDR1 SGHTA, CDR2 FQGTGA. V was pared by 0 bases and J by 0 bases, with 9 bases between. The CDR3 contains 16 residues.